The 5 T cell receptor beta chains below were found in one sample sequenced in a study of tissue T cells after allogeneic stem cell transplantation. The method was immunoSEQ multiplex PCR; TCRdb's version includes in-frame clones alone and lacks a portion of them. Of approximately 3,000 clones listed, over 40% are singletons. Time point reported: mouse harvest day 14 after allogeneic transplant. The graft held 10^6 splenic CD5+ T cells and 10^7 T-cell-depleted bone marrow cells. Source material: gut tissue. These receptors were collected from a female BALB/c mouse given C57BL/6 T cells with graft-versus-host disease after an allogeneic hematopoietic cell transplant.

As concerns this clone: Mouse gene names apply. The read falls 1 residue short of the CDR3 end, and the missing part is taken from the germline J gene. The chain links TRBV24 to TRBJ1-4; possible D gene TRBD1, 6 bases. CDR1 is KGHTA and CDR2 is FRNEEI in the germline V gene. V lost 1 base and J lost 3, with 9 bases in between. There are 15 residues in the CDR3. This CDR3 is CASSLSGTTNERLFF. CDR3 DNA (partial): TGTGCCAGCAGTCTGTCCGGGACAACCAACGAAAGATTATTT.

By sample share, this clone is large. Germline and genes here are mouse. The DNA ends 1 residue before the CDR3 does, and the rest of the CDR3 is filled in from the germline J gene. The chain has TRBV13-1 and TRBJ2-7; TRBD2 matches at 10 bases. This CDR3 contains 15 residues. Trimming took 0 bases from V and 3 from J; bases not matched to a gene: 3. CDR1 is NSHNY, CDR2 SYGAGN, per germline. CDR3: CASSDAGTGDYEQYF. CDR3 DNA, as far as it was read: TGTGCCAGCAGTGATGCCGGGACTGGGGACTATGAACAGTAC.

About this clone: Gene names refer to mouse genes. Read data end 1 residue before the CDR3 end; the end is taken from the germline J gene. The genes are TRBV13-1 and TRBJ2-4; D is unresolved. The CDR3 totals 14 residues. Germline CDR1 NSHNY, CDR2 SYGAGN. Trimming pared 1 base from V and 0 bases from J, leaving 6 bases between. CDR3 loop: CASSDPPSQNTLYF. The CDR3 DNA, read in part, is TGTGCCAGCAGTGATCCCCCTAGTCAAAACACCTTGTAC.

This clone has a handful of counts. The gene symbols are mouse symbols. The CDR3 extends 1 residue past the end of the read, so its final part is completed from the germline J gene. The chain carries TRBV24 and TRBJ2-7; no firm D call. This CDR3 spans 15 amino acids. Looked up from germline, CDR1 is KGHTA and CDR2 is FRNEEI. Trimming stripped 4 bases from V and 3 bases from J, with 16 bases between. The CDR3 here is CASSPPGQRLYEQYF. CDR3 bases read: TGTGCCAGCAGTCCCCCCGGGCAGCGCCTCTATGAACAGTAC.

In regard to this clone: All gene names here are mouse names. The CDR3 is cut off 1 residue early in the read; its end comes from the germline J gene. V and J are TRBV31 and TRBJ2-4, with D unresolved. This CDR3 has 9 residues. From germline, CDR1 is GKSSPN and CDR2 SITVG. V was trimmed by 6 bases and J by 4 bases, leaving 2 bases between them. The CDR3: CACENTLYF. CDR3 bases read: TGTGCCTGTGAAAACACCTTGTAC.